What follows are 23 T cell receptor beta chains derived from one specimen sequenced in a study of beta chain features in type 1 diabetes. Study-level findings and limits: In all four CD4+ subsets, TCRB CDR3 length was significantly, moderately reduced in type 1 diabetes.

Investigators reverse transcribed all isolated RNA, so they sequenced expressed TCRB transcripts. TCRdb's copy holds only in-frame clones and misses some; the assay was immunoSEQ multiplex PCR. This repertoire shows almost 350,000 clones, 7% to 10% found once; its top ten account for around 1%. Which antigens these TCRs recognize remains unknown. Material for sequencing was central memory CD4+ T cells from blood. The source of these receptors is a man aged 25 to 45 with type 1 diabetes.

The V gene is TRBV5-1, the J gene TRBJ2-6, with D possibly being TRBD1 (6 bases). The CDR3 is made up of 16 amino acids. Per germline, CDR1 SGHRS and CDR2 YFSETQ. Trimming removed 5 bases at V and 0 bases at J, with 12 bases between. The DNA for the CDR3 is TGCGCCAGCAGATCGGGACAAGACTCTGGGGCCAACGTCCTGACTTTC. Translating gives CASRSGQDSGANVLTF.

V gene TRBV29-1 combines with J gene TRBJ2-5, with D tentatively TRBD2 (7 bases). Germline CDR1 SQVTM, CDR2 ANQGSEA. V lost 7 bases to trimming and J lost 5 bases, with 20 bases between them. This CDR3 has 14 residues. In DNA form, the CDR3 reads TGCAGCGGCTTACGGGGGGCCGGGGGTGAGACCCAGTACTTC. Translated: CSGLRGAGGETQYF.

On this clone: A much larger clonotype is one base distant, so this may be a read error. The genes are TRBV6-5 and TRBJ2-1; 9 bases fit TRBD2. Germline trimming cut 0 bases from V and 8 bases from J; bases unmatched to any gene: 5. This CDR3 has 15 residues. Per germline, CDR1 MNHEY and CDR2 SVGAGI. The CDR3 DNA reads TGTGCCAGCAGTTACTCGGGCGGGGGGGGTGATGAGCAGTTCTTC. The encoded protein is CASSYSGGGGDEQFF.

Comment on this clone: At one of its ends the junction is not consistent with the germline gene, which may arise from a read error. The chain combines TRBV10-3 with TRBJ2-3; 7 nucleotides match TRBD2. Germline V gives CDR1 ENHRY, CDR2 SYGVKD. The length of the CDR3 is 16 residues. CDR3 bases: TGTGCCAGCAGTCTAATGGGCGGGGGTGAATCGGATACGCAGTATTTT. Translated: CASSLMGGGESDTQYF.

About this clone itself: Other DNA sequences in the same sample also yield this CDR3. The rearrangement uses TRBV18 and TRBJ1-2, with D possibly matching TRBD1 (5 bases). Trimming removed 3 bases at V and 2 bases at J, with 10 bases between. Germline V lookup: CDR1 KGHSH, CDR2 LQKENI. The CDR3 runs 14 residues. In nucleotides, the CDR3 is TGTGCCAGCTCACCTCCCACAGGAAACTATGGCTACACCTTC. Translated: CASSPPTGNYGYTF.

The V call is TRBV7-2, the J call TRBJ1-6; 10 positions match TRBD1. V lost 5 bases and J lost 5; bases outside the gene matches: 6. Germline V gives CDR1 SGHTA, CDR2 FQGNSA. CDR3 length: 16 residues. CDR3 loop: CASSARTGGNNSPLHF. The CDR3 coding sequence is TGTGCCAGCAGCGCCCGGACAGGGGGAAATAATTCACCCCTCCACTTT.

This clone was counted only a few times. Other DNA sequences from this sample encode an identical CDR3 as well. This chain joins TRBV5-4 and TRBJ2-7; D call uncertain. Trimming shortened V by 1 base and J by 3 bases, and 5 bases separated the two germline ends. CDR3 length: 12 residues. CDR1 is SGHNT and CDR2 is YYREEE in the germline V gene (reference sequence). The CDR3 DNA follows: TGTGCCAGCAGCTTGACGGGCTACGAGCAGTACTTC. It translates to CASSLTGYEQYF.

The chain uses TRBV7-2 and TRBJ2-7; D is unresolved. V was trimmed by 5 bases and J by 2 bases, leaving 7 bases between them. The CDR3 totals 12 residues. Germline V CDR1 and CDR2: SGHTA, FQGNSA. CDR3 sequence (DNA): TGTGCCAGCAGCCTTACTACCTACGAGCAGTACTTC. It encodes CASSLTTYEQYF.

This clone occurred a few times. The chain links TRBV7-2 to TRBJ2-5; D is perhaps TRBD2 (6 bases). Germline V lookup: CDR1 SGHTA, CDR2 FQGNSA. V was trimmed by 9 bases and J by 5 bases, leaving 10 bases between them. This CDR3 is 11 amino acids long. In DNA form, the CDR3 reads TGTGCCAGTCGGGGGTCTGAGACCCAGTACTTC. This translates into CASRGSETQYF.

The rearrangement uses TRBV27 and TRBJ2-3; 12 bases map to TRBD2. The CDR3 length is 20 residues. V shed 5 bases and J 1 base; nucleotides not matched to a gene: 16. Looked up from germline, CDR1 is MNHEY and CDR2 is SMNVEV (reference sequence). The CDR3 region is CASSPTRTSGARQGTDTQYF. The DNA of the CDR3 is TGTGCCAGCAGTCCCACTCGGACTAGCGGGGCCCGCCAGGGCACAGATACGCAGTATTTT.

This clone was counted a few times. The rearrangement links TRBV7-2 to TRBJ2-3, with 9 nucleotides matching TRBD2. The germline gives CDR1 SGHTA, CDR2 FQGNSA. There are 15 residues in the CDR3. Germline trimming cut 1 base from V and 9 bases from J; bases unmatched to any gene: 8. The CDR3 region is CASSLVGGGAWTQYF. The CDR3 bases are TGTGCCAGCAGCTTAGTTGGCGGGGGGGCTTGGACGCAGTATTTT.

The chain is built from TRBV7-2 and TRBJ1-2; D ambiguous. Germline loops: CDR1 SGHTA, CDR2 FQGNSA. V lost 5 bases and J lost 2, with 12 bases in between. This CDR3 has 14 residues. CDR3 loop: CASSAGLINYGYTF. The CDR3 nucleotides read TGTGCCAGCAGCGCTGGCCTAATAAACTATGGCTACACCTTC.

This chain links TRBV5-1 with TRBJ2-3, with 12 bases aligning to TRBD2. The CDR3 spans 18 residues. CDR1 and CDR2 from the germline V gene are SGHRS and YFSETQ. V trimming: 4 bases; J trimming: 0 bases; junction bases outside the gene matches: 9. The CDR3 region is CASSQGLAGRTSTDTQYF. The CDR3 DNA follows: TGCGCCAGCAGCCAGGGACTAGCGGGTCGAACTAGCACAGATACGCAGTATTTT.

This clone occurred many times. V usage is TRBV18 and J usage is TRBJ2-3; D is uncertain. This CDR3 is 12 amino acids long. The V and J ends lost 3 bases and 5 bases respectively, with 6 bases between them. Germline values: CDR1 KGHSH, CDR2 LQKENI. CDR3 nucleotide sequence: TGTGCCAGCTCACCTCAACGAGATACGCAGTATTTT. It specifies CASSPQRDTQYF.

This chain joins TRBV11-3 and TRBJ2-7; 9 bases match TRBD2. CDR3 length equals 15 residues. After removal of 2 bases from V and 2 bases from J, the junction contained 4 bases not matched to a gene. The germline V gene has CDR1 SGHNT and CDR2 YENEEA. CDR3 amino acids: CASSLSSSGAYEQYF. The CDR3 DNA reads TGTGCCAGCAGCTTAAGTTCTAGCGGGGCCTACGAGCAGTACTTC.

This clone was counted only a few times. The gene calls are TRBV7-2 and TRBJ2-7; D is unclear. There are 13 residues in the CDR3. Germline values: CDR1 SGHTA, CDR2 FQGNSA. With 3 bases removed from V and 5 bases from J, the gap between germline ends came to 11 bases. The DNA of the CDR3 is TGTGCCAGCAGCTTGGCCCGCTTGGACGAGCAGTACTTC. Translating gives CASSLARLDEQYF.

The gene calls are TRBV25-1 and TRBJ1-1; no clear D gene. Germline-derived CDR1 and CDR2 are MGHDK and SYGVNS. The CDR3 runs to 13 residues. V was pared by 4 bases and J by 2 bases, with 8 bases between. The CDR3 sequence is CASSGQHNTEAFF. The CDR3 DNA reads as TGTGCCAGCAGTGGCCAGCATAACACTGAAGCTTTCTTT.

The genes are TRBV4-3 and TRBJ1-1; TRBD1 matches 9 bases. V lost 2 bases and J lost 3; bases outside the gene matches: 1. The length of the CDR3 is 14 residues. The V gene's germline CDR1 is LGHNA and CDR2 YSLEER. The DNA for the CDR3 is TGCGCCAGCAGCCAATGGACAGGGGACACTGAAGCTTTCTTT. Translating gives CASSQWTGDTEAFF.

This clone showed up just a few times. The V and J genes are TRBV6-5 and TRBJ1-1; D may be TRBD1 (5 bases). The CDR3 is 16 residues long. V was trimmed by 0 bases and J by 1 base, leaving 12 bases between them. CDR1 MNHEY and CDR2 SVGAGI come from the germline V gene. The CDR3 DNA reads as TGTGCCAGCAGTTACTCGGGGGGGAGGCCGAACACTGAAGCTTTCTTT. It is translated as CASSYSGGRPNTEAFF.

J is TRBJ1-6 and V is TRBV10-3; weak D call: TRBD1 (6 bases). V was pared by 2 bases and J by 6 bases, with 8 bases between. The CDR3 is 14 amino acids. CDR1 and CDR2 from the germline V gene are ENHRY and SYGVKD. This chain's CDR3 is CAISERDTNSPLHF. The CDR3 nucleotides are TGTGCCATCAGTGAGCGGGACACTAATTCACCCCTCCACTTT.

This chain connects TRBV5-6 to TRBJ2-5; TRBD1 matches 10 bases. Germline V gene sequence: CDR1 SGHDT, CDR2 YYEEEE. This CDR3 contains 15 residues. With 0 bases clipped from V and 5 bases from J, the junction kept 4 bases outside the gene matches. CDR3 amino acids: CASSLAGTGVETQYF. The CDR3 DNA reads as TGTGCCAGCAGCTTGGCCGGGACAGGGGTTGAGACCCAGTACTTC. Full variable domain (outside the CDR3, taken from reference TRBV5-6 and TRBJ2-5): DAGVTQSPTHLIKTRGQQVTLRCSPKSGHDTVSWYQQALGQGPQFIFQYYEEEERQRGNFPDRFSGHQFPNYSSELNVNALLLGDSALYLCASSLAGTGVETQYFGPGTRLLVL.

This clone was counted a few times. The CDR3 loop reads CASGVGSWSSGNTIYF. The CDR3 nucleotides read TGTGCCAGCGGGGTCGGGTCGTGGAGCTCTGGAAACACCATATATTTT. The chain combines TRBV27 with TRBJ1-3; D remains ambiguous. Germline CDR1 MNHEY, CDR2 SMNVEV (reference sequence). The CDR3 loop spans 16 amino acids. The ends were cut back, 8 bases at V and 0 bases at J, with 17 bases in the middle.

This clone has only a few counts. V and J are TRBV7-2 and TRBJ1-1; D possibly corresponds to TRBD1 (5 bases). V lost 5 bases to trimming and J lost 8 bases, with 9 bases between them. CDR3 length: 11 amino acids. Germline CDR1 reads SGHTA; CDR2 reads FQGNSA. CDR3 residues: CASSRRQEAFF. The CDR3, as DNA: TGTGCCAGCAGCCGCAGACAGGAAGCTTTCTTT.